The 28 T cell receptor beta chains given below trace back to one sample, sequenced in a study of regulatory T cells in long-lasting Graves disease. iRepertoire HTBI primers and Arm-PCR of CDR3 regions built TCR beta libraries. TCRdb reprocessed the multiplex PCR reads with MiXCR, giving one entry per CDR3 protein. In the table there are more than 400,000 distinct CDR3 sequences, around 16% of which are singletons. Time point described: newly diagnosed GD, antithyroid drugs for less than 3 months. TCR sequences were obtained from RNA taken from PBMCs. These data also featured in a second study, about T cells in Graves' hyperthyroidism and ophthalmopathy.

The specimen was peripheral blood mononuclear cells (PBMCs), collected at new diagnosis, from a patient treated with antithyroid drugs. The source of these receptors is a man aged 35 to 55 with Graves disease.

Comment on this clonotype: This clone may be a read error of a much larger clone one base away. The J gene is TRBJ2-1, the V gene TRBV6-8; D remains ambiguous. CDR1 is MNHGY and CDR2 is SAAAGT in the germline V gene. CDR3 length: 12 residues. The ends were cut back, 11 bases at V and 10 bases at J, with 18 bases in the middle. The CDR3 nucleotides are TGTGCCTCCTGCACCTCCCTTGACGAGCAGTTCTTC. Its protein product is CASCTSLDEQFF.

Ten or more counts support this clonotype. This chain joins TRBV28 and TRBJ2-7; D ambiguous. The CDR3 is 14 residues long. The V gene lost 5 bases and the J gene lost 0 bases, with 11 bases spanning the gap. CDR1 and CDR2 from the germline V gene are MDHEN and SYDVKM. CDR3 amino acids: CASSGRHLSYEQYF. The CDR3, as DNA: TGTGCCAGCAGTGGACGCCATCTCTCCTACGAGCAGTACTTC.

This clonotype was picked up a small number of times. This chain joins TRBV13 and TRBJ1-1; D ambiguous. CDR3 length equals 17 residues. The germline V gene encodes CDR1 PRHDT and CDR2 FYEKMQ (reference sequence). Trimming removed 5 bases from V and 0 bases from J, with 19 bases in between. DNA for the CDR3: TGTGCCAGCAGCCCCCGGGCCTCTTTCGGAGTGAACACTGAAGCTTTCTTT. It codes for CASSPRASFGVNTEAFF. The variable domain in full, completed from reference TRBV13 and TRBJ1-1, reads AAGVIQSPRHLIKEKRETATLKCYPIPRHDTVYWYQQGPGQDPQFLISFYEKMQSDKGSIPDRFSAQQFSDYHSELNMSSLELGDSALYFCASSPRASFGVNTEAFFGQGTRLTVV.

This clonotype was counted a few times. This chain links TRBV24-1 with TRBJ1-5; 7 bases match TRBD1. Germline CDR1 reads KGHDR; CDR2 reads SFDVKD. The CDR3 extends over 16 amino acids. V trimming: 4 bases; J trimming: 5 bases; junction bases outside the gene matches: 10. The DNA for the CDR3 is TGTGCCACCAGTGACCACAGCCGGGACAGACATCAGCCCCAGCATTTT. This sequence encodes CATSDHSRDRHQPQHF.

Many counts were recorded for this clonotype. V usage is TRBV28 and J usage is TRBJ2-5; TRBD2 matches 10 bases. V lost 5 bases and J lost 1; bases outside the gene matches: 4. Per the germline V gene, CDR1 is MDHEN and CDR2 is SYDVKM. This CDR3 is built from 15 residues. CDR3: CASSGLAEIQETQYF. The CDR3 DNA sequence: TGTGCCAGCAGTGGACTAGCGGAAATCCAAGAGACCCAGTACTTC.

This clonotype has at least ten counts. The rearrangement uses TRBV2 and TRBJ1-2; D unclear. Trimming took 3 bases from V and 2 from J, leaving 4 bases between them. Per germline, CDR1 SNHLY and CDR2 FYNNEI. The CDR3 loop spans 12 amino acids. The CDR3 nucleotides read TGTGCCAGCAGTGAGGAAAACTATGGCTACACCTTC. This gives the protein CASSEENYGYTF.

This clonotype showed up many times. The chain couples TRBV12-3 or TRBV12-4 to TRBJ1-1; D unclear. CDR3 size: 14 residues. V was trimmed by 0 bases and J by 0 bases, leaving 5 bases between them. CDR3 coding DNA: TGTGCCAGCAGTTTAGCCCGGCTGAACACTGAAGCTTTCTTT. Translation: CASSLARLNTEAFF.

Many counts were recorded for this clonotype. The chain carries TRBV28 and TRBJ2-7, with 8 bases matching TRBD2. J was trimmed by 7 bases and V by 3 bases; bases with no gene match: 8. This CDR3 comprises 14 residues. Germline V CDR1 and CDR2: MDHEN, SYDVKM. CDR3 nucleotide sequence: TGTGCCAGCAGTTTGCGGGGGGCTCGGCGGGAGCAGTACTTC. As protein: CASSLRGARREQYF.

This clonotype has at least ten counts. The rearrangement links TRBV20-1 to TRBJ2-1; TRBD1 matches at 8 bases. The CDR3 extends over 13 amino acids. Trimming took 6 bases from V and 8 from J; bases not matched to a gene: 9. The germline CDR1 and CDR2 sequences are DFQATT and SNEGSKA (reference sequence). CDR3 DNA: TGCAGTGCCGATAAAGGGACAGGTGATGAGCAGTTCTTC. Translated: CSADKGTGDEQFF.

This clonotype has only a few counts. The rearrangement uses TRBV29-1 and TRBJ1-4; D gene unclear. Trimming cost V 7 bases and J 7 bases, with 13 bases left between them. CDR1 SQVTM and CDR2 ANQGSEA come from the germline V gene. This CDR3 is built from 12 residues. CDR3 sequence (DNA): TGCAGCGCTCTCAAGGAGGGTGAAAAACTGTTTTTT. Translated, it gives CSALKEGEKLFF.

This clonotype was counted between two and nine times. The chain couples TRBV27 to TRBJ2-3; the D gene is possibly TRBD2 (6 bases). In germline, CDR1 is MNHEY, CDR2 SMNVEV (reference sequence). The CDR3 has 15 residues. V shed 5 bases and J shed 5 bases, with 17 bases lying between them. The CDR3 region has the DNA TGTGCCAGCAGTATGGGACTGGCAATTTTAGATACGCAGTATTTT. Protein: CASSMGLAILDTQYF.

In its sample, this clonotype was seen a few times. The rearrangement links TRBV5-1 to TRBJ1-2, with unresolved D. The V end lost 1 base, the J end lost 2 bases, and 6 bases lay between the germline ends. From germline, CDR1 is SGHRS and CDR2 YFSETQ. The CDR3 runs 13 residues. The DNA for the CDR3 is TGCGCCAGCAGCTTGTATCCGAACTATGGCTACACCTTC. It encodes CASSLYPNYGYTF. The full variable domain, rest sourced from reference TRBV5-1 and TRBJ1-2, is KAGVTQTPRYLIKTRGQQVTLSCSPISGHRSVSWYQQTPGQGLQFLFEYFSETQRNKGNFPGRFSGRQFSNSRSEMNVSTLELGDSALYLCASSLYPNYGYTFGSGTRLTVV.

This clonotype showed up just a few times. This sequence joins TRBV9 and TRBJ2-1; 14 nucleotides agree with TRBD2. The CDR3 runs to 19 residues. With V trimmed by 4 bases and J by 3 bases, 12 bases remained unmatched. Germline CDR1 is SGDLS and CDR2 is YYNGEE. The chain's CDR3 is CASSPSDPGTSGSYNEQFF. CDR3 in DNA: TGTGCCAGCAGCCCCAGCGACCCCGGGACTAGCGGGAGCTACAATGAGCAGTTCTTC.

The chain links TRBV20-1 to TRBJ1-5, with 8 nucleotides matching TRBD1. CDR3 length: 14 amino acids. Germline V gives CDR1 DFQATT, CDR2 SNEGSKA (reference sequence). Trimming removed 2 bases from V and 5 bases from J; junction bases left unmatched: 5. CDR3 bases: TGCAGTGCTAGACCCCAGACAGGGGATCAGCCCCAGCATTTT. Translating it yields CSARPQTGDQPQHF.

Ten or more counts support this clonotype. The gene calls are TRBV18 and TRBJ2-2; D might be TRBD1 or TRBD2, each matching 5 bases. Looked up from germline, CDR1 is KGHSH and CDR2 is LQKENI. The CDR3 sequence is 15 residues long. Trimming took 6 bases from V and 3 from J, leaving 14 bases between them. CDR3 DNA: TGTGCCAGCTCCTCCGGGACGCTACACACCGGGGAGCTGTTTTTT. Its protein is CASSSGTLHTGELFF.

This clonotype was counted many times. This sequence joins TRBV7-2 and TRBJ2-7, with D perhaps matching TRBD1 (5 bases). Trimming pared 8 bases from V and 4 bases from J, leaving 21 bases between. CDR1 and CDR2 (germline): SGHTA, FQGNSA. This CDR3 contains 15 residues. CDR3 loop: CASANEPRVQYEQYF. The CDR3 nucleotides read TGTGCCAGCGCCAACGAACCCAGGGTCCAGTACGAGCAGTACTTC.

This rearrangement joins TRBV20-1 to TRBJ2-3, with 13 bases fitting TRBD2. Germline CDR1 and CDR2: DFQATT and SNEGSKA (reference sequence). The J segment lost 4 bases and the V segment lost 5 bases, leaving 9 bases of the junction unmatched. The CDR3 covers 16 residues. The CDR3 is CSACRLAGGGADTQYF. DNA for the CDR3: TGCAGTGCTTGCCGACTAGCGGGAGGAGGTGCAGATACGCAGTATTTT.

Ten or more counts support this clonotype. CDR3 region: CASGGLAGDPNNEQFF. The DNA for the CDR3 is TGCGCCAGCGGGGGACTAGCGGGAGACCCCAACAATGAGCAGTTCTTC. This chain uses TRBV5-1 with TRBJ2-1; 14 bases agree with TRBD2. CDR1 SGHRS and CDR2 YFSETQ come from the germline V gene. The trim removed 7 bases at V and 5 bases at J, leaving 8 bases unmatched. CDR3 length: 16 amino acids.

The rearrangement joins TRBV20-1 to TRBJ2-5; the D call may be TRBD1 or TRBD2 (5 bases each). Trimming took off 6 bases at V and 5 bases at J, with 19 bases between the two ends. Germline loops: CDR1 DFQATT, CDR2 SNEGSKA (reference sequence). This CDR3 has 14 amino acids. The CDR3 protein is CSAPKVGEKETQYF. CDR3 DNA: TGCAGTGCCCCGAAGGTGGGGGAGAAGGAGACCCAGTACTTC.

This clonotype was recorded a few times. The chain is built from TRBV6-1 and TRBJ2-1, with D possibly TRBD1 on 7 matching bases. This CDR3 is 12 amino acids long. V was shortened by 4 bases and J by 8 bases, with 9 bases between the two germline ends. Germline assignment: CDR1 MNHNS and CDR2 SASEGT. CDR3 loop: CASSAGGYEQFF. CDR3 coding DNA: TGTGCCAGCAGTGCAGGGGGGTATGAGCAGTTCTTC.

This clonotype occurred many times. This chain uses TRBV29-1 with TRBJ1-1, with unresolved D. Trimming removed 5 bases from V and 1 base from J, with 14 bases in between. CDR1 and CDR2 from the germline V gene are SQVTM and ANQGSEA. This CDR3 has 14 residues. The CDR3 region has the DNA TGCAGCGTTAACGGTTACGGAGCGAACACTGAAGCTTTCTTT. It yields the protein CSVNGYGANTEAFF. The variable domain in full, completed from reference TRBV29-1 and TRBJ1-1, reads SAVISQKPSRDICQRGTSLTIQCQVDSQVTMMFWYRQQPGQSLTLIATANQGSEATYESGFVIDKFPISRPNLTFSTLTVSNMSPEDSSIYLCSVNGYGANTEAFFGQGTRLTVV.

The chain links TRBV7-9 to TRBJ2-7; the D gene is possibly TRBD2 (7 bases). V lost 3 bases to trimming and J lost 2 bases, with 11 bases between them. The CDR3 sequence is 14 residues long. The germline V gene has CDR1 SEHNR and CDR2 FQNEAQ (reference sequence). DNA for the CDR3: TGTGCCAGCAGCTTCGAGGGGGGGACCTACGAGCAGTACTTC. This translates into CASSFEGGTYEQYF.

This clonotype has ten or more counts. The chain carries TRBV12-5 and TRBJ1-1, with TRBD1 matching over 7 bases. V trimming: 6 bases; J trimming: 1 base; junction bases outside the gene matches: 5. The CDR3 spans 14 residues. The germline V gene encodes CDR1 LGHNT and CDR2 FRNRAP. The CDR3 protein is CASGPGQPNTEAFF. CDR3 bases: TGTGCTAGTGGCCCGGGACAGCCGAACACTGAAGCTTTCTTT. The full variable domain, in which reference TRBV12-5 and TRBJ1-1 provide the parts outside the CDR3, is DARVTQTPRHKVTEMGQEVTMRCQPILGHNTVFWYRQTMMQGLELLAYFRNRAPLDDSGMPKDRFSAEMPDATLATLKIQPSEPRDSAVYFCASGPGQPNTEAFFGQGTRLTVV.

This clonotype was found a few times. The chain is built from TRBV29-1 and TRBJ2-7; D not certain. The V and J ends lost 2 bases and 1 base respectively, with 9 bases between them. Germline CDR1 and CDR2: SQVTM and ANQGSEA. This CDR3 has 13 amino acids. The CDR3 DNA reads TGCAGCGTTGAAACCACAGAGTCCTACGAGCAGTACTTC. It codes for CSVETTESYEQYF.

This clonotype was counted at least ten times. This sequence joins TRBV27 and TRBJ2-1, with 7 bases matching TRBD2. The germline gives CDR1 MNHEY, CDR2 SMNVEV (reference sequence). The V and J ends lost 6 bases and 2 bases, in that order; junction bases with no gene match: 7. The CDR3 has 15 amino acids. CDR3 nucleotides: TGTGCCAGCAGACGTAGCGGGTGGCCCTACAATGAGCAGTTCTTC. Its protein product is CASRRSGWPYNEQFF.

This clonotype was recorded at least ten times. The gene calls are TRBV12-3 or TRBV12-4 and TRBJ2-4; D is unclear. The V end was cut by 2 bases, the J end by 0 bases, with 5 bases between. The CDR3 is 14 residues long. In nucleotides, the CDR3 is TGTGCCAGCAGTTTATCCTTAGCCAAAAACATTCAGTACTTC. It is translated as CASSLSLAKNIQYF.

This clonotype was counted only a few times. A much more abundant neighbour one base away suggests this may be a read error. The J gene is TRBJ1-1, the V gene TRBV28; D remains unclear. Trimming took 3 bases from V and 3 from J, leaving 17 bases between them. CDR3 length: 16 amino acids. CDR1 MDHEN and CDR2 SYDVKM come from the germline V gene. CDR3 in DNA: TGTGCCAGCAGTTTTGTGGCAGGCCCCCGGGACACTGAAGCTTTCTTT. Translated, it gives CASSFVAGPRDTEAFF.

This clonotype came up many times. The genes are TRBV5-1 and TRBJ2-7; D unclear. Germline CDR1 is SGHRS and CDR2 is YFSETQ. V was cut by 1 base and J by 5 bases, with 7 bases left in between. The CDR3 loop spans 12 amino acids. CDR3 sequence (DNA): TGCGCCAGCAGCTTGTGGAGTGACGAGCAGTACTTC. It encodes CASSLWSDEQYF. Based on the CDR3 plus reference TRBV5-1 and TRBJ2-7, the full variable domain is KAGVTQTPRYLIKTRGQQVTLSCSPISGHRSVSWYQQTPGQGLQFLFEYFSETQRNKGNFPGRFSGRQFSNSRSEMNVSTLELGDSALYLCASSLWSDEQYFGPGTRLTVT.